The table lists the clone carrying this T cell receptor (beta chain) with many counts. Antigen specificity is unknown. Amplified TCR beta CDR3 regions came from RNA transcripts. Using the HTBI primer set, a first-round RT-PCR was run on the TCR CDR3. MiXCR, run by TCRdb on the multiplex PCR reads, gives a single entry per CDR3 protein. The sample yields about 340,000 distinct CDR3 sequences, roughly 18% seen once. These data originate in a study of T cells in Graves' hyperthyroidism and ophthalmopathy. Study findings and constraints: The model identified upcoming ophthalmopathy a median about six months ahead of onset.

CDR3 length: 14 residues. Trimming stripped 0 bases from V and 1 base from J, with 7 bases between. Germline CDR1 reads SGHRS; CDR2 reads YFSETQ. The hyperthyroidism patients had all been newly diagnosed, and their disease duration was under 2 months. Their ages ranged from 18 to 65 years. The sequence came from a woman in her forties or fifties with Graves' hyperthyroidism. This rearrangement joins TRBV5-1 to TRBJ1-1; no definite D call. The sample consisted of blood. CDR3 amino acids: CASSLDSTNTEAFF. CDR3 sequence (DNA): TGCGCCAGCAGCTTGGACAGTACGAACACTGAAGCTTTCTTT.